The rows below give T cell receptor beta chains drawn from one sample of a study of regulatory T cells in long-lasting Graves disease. One entry per CDR3 protein, called by TCRdb with MiXCR from the multiplex PCR reads. The sample lists 200,000 to 250,000 distinct CDR3 sequences, roughly 18% occurring once. The sample was also linked to a second study, of T cells in Graves' hyperthyroidism and ophthalmopathy.

Sequencing used peripheral blood mononuclear cells (PBMCs), obtained at new diagnosis, from a patient treated with antithyroid drugs. Receptors were obtained from a woman in her 30s with Graves disease. CDR3s include the opening cysteine and the closing phenylalanine or tryptophan. The order of the fields is D gene, clone size, J gene, V gene, CDR3 DNA, CDR3 protein. The D gene is left open where the match is weak. Where a row states a size, it is once, few, many or the class of an expanded clone; other rows omit it.

D: NA
size: NA
J: TRBJ1-3
V: TRBV5-1
DNA: TGCGCCAGCAAAAGGGGAGGAACCTCTGGAAACACCATATATTTT
CDR3: CASKRGGTSGNTIYF

D: TRBD2
size: NA
J: TRBJ2-1
V: TRBV2
DNA: TGTGCCAGCAGTAGCGGGAGGACCTACAATGAGCAGTTCTTC
CDR3: CASSSGRTYNEQFF

D: TRBD1
size: many
J: TRBJ2-7
V: TRBV6-2/TRBV6-3
DNA: TGTGCCAGCAGTACAGGGGGTGCTAGCTCCTACGAGCAGTACTTC
CDR3: CASSTGGASSYEQYF

D: TRBD2
size: NA
J: TRBJ2-5
V: TRBV10-2
DNA: TGCGCCAGCAGCCTGACTAGCGGGGGGATGGAGACCCAGTACTTC
CDR3: CASSLTSGGMETQYF

D: NA
size: many
J: TRBJ2-7
V: TRBV10-2
DNA: TGCGCCAGCAGCCGCCCCGGGTCGGAGCAGTACTTC
CDR3: CASSRPGSEQYF

D: TRBD1
size: many
J: TRBJ1-2
V: TRBV6-1
DNA: TGTGCCAGCAGTGAAGGTCCAGGGGGAGACTATGGCTACACCTTC
CDR3: CASSEGPGGDYGYTF

D: NA
size: many
J: TRBJ2-3
V: TRBV5-1
DNA: TGCGCCAGCAGCCCCCACCCAGGGGGCACAGATACGCAGTATTTT
CDR3: CASSPHPGGTDTQYF

D: NA
size: many
J: TRBJ1-6
V: TRBV14
DNA: TGTGCCAGCAGCCAAGATCGACGGACCTATAATTCACCCCTCCACTTT
CDR3: CASSQDRRTYNSPLHF

D: NA
size: NA
J: TRBJ1-1
V: TRBV19
DNA: TGTGCCAGTAGTCTCCGACGGATGAACACTGAAGCTTTCTTT
CDR3: CASSLRRMNTEAFF

D: TRBD2
size: many
J: TRBJ2-7
V: TRBV20-1
DNA: TGCAGTGCTAGCGGACTAGCGGGAGGTAGCGAGCAGTACTTC
CDR3: CSASGLAGGSEQYF

D: TRBD1
size: many
J: TRBJ2-7
V: TRBV29-1
DNA: TGCAGCGTCCAATCCCGGACAGGGAGCTACGAGCAGTACTTC
CDR3: CSVQSRTGSYEQYF

D: NA
size: NA
J: TRBJ2-7
V: TRBV29-1
DNA: TGCAGCGTTGTACCCCCAGGGAGATCCATAAACGCCTACGAGCAGTACTTC
CDR3: CSVVPPGRSINAYEQYF

D: TRBD1
size: many
J: TRBJ2-3
V: TRBV20-1
DNA: TGCAGTGCTAGAGGCCGGCTACAGGGGTTCGCAGATACGCAGTATTTT
CDR3: CSARGRLQGFADTQYF

D: NA
size: many
J: TRBJ2-1
V: TRBV28
DNA: TGTGCCAGCAGTTCGAAGGAGGGAACAGCCTACAATGAGCAGTTCTTC
CDR3: CASSSKEGTAYNEQFF

D: NA
size: many
J: TRBJ1-1
V: TRBV6-1
DNA: TGTGCCAGCCTTCGGGGGACGGTGAACACTGAAGCTTTCTTT
CDR3: CASLRGTVNTEAFF

D: TRBD2
size: many
J: TRBJ2-1
V: TRBV11-2
DNA: TGTGCCAGCAGCCAAGGGACTAGCGGGAGGGTCGGCGCGGCGGATGAGCAGTTCTTC
CDR3: CASSQGTSGRVGAADEQFF

D: TRBD1
size: many
J: TRBJ1-2
V: TRBV27
DNA: TGTGCCAGCAGTTCGGGGACAGTTTCTGATGGCTACACCTTC
CDR3: CASSSGTVSDGYTF

D: TRBD1
size: many
J: TRBJ2-1
V: TRBV7-9
DNA: TGTGCCAGCAGCGCCGGGACAGTAGGCGATGAGCAGTTCTTC
CDR3: CASSAGTVGDEQFF

D: NA
size: many
J: TRBJ2-1
V: TRBV6-2/TRBV6-3
DNA: TGTGCCAGCAGTTCCCGCAGGGGGGAGTCCTACAATGAGCAGTTCTTC
CDR3: CASSSRRGESYNEQFF

D: TRBD2
size: many
J: TRBJ2-7
V: TRBV28
DNA: TGTGCCAGCAGTAGGACTAGCGGGAATAGGTGCGAGCAGTACTTC
CDR3: CASSRTSGNRCEQYF

D: NA
size: many
J: TRBJ1-2
V: TRBV28
DNA: TGTGCCAGCAGCCAGACAGGCTGGGAGGGCTACACCTTC
CDR3: CASSQTGWEGYTF

D: NA
size: NA
J: TRBJ2-1
V: TRBV2
DNA: TGTGCCAGCAGGGCGGGACAGAACAATGAGCAGTTCTTC
CDR3: CASRAGQNNEQFF

D: NA
size: NA
J: TRBJ1-1
V: TRBV12-3/TRBV12-4
DNA: TGTGCCAGCAGTCCCACGGGAGGGCCTAACACTGAAGCTTTCTTT
CDR3: CASSPTGGPNTEAFF

D: NA
size: many
J: TRBJ2-7
V: TRBV12-3/TRBV12-4
DNA: TGTGCCAGCAGTTTAGCTGGAGGGGAGGTCGGGGAGCAGTACTTC
CDR3: CASSLAGGEVGEQYF

D: TRBD1
size: NA
J: TRBJ1-2
V: TRBV30
DNA: TGTGCCTGGAGCCCCCAACCCGGGACAGGGTTCTATGGCTACACCTTC
CDR3: CAWSPQPGTGFYGYTF

D: NA
size: many
J: TRBJ2-3
V: TRBV12-3/TRBV12-4
DNA: TGTGCCAGCAGGCCAGCGATTAGCACAGATACGCAGTATTTT
CDR3: CASRPAISTDTQYF

D: NA
size: NA
J: TRBJ1-2
V: TRBV20-1
DNA: TGCAGCCCCCGGGGCAGGGTGAATAATGGCTACACCTTC
CDR3: CSPRGRVNNGYTF

D: NA
size: many
J: TRBJ1-2
V: TRBV19
DNA: TGTGCCAGTTTCGAGAACTATGGCTACACCTTC
CDR3: CASFENYGYTF

D: TRBD2
size: few
J: TRBJ2-7
V: TRBV6-5
DNA: TGTGCCAGCAGTTACGGACTAGCGGGACCCTACGAGCAGTACTTC
CDR3: CASSYGLAGPYEQYF

D: NA
size: NA
J: TRBJ2-1
V: TRBV28
DNA: TGTGCCAGCAGTTTGACTCGGGAGCAGTTCTTC
CDR3: CASSLTREQFF

D: NA
size: many
J: TRBJ2-4
V: TRBV6-1
DNA: TGTGCCAGCAGCGGAGAACTAGCCAAAAACATTCAGTACTTC
CDR3: CASSGELAKNIQYF

D: NA
size: many
J: TRBJ1-2
V: TRBV7-8
DNA: TGTGCCAGCAGCTCCGGACAGAGTACCTATGGCTACACCTTC
CDR3: CASSSGQSTYGYTF

D: NA
size: many
J: TRBJ1-1
V: TRBV6-2/TRBV6-3
DNA: TGTGCCAGCAGCTCTATACAGGGAGCTGAAGCTTTCTTT
CDR3: CASSSIQGAEAFF

D: NA
size: many
J: TRBJ1-2
V: TRBV3-1
DNA: TGTGCCAGCAGCCCCCAAATAGGAGCCTATGGCTACACCTTC
CDR3: CASSPQIGAYGYTF

D: TRBD2
size: NA
J: TRBJ2-7
V: TRBV30
DNA: TGTGCCTGGAGGCTAGCGGGAGGCTACGAGCAGTACTTC
CDR3: CAWRLAGGYEQYF

D: NA
size: many
J: TRBJ1-1
V: TRBV19
DNA: TGTGCCAGTAGTAAGATGGCAGGCGGGAACACTGAAGCTTTCTTT
CDR3: CASSKMAGGNTEAFF

D: NA
size: NA
J: TRBJ2-5
V: TRBV4-2
DNA: TGTGCCAGCAGCCGCACGGAGGGGATCCTCCAAGAGACCCAGTACTTC
CDR3: CASSRTEGILQETQYF